One T cell receptor beta chain is described in this entry. A much larger clone lies one base from this, so it may be a read error. V gave up 3 bases and J gave up 3 bases; unmatched junction bases: 5. Germline V gene sequence: CDR1 SEHNR, CDR2 FQNEAQ (reference sequence). This CDR3 contains 15 residues. The data belong to a study of prognosis after radiotherapy for stage I lung cancer. The study amplified the TCR beta CDR3 region from genomic DNA. This amplification was carried out by two rounds of multiplex PCR. The use of primers specific to each TRBV and TRBJ gene characterized first-round PCR. Each CDR3 protein is one row after TCRdb ran MiXCR on the multiplex PCR reads. The data contain more than 25,000 distinct CDR3 sequences, under 35% of them singletons.

The receptor was derived from a donor over 45 with non-small cell lung cancer. The sequences come from PBMCs, collected before or after stereotactic body radiation therapy (not recorded which). This chain joins TRBV7-9 and TRBJ2-1; TRBD2 aligns across 7 bases. The CDR3 protein is CASSFLTGGYNEQFF. Written as DNA, the CDR3 is TGTGCCAGCAGCTTCTTAACGGGGGGCTACAATGAGCAGTTCTTC.